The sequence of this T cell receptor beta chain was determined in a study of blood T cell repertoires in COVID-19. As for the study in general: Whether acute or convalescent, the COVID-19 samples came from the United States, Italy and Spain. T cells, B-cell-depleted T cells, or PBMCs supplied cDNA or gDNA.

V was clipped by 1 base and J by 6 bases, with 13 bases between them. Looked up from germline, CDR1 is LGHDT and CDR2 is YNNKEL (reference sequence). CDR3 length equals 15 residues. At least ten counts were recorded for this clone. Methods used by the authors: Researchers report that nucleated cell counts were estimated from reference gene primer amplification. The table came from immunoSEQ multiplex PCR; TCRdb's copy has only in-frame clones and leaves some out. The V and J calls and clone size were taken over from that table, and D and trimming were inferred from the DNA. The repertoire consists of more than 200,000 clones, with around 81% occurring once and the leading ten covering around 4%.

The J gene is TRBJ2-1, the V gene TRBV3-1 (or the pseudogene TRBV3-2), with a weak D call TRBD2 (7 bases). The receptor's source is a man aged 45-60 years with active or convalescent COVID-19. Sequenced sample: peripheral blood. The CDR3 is CASSQGGGPRNEQFF. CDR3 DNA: TGTGCCAGCAGCCAAGGGGGGGGGCCTCGCAATGAGCAGTTCTTC.